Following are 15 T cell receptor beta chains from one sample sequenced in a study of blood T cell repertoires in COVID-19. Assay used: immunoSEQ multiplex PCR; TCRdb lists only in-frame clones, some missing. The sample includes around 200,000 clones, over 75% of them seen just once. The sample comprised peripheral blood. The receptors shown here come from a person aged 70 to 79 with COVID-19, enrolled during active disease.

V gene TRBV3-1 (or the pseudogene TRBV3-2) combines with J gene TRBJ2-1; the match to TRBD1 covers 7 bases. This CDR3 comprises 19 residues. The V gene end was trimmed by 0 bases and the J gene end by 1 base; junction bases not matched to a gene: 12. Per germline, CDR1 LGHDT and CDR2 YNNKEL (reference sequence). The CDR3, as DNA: TGTGCCAGCAGCCAAGATCCCAACAGGGGATCATCATCCTACAATGAGCAGTTCTTC. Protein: CASSQDPNRGSSSYNEQFF.

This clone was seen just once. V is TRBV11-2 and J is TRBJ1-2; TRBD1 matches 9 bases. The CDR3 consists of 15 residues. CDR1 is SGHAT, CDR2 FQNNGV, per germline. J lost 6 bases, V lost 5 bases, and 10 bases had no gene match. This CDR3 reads CASSPTDRGRDGYTF. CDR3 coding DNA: TGTGCCAGCAGCCCGACGGACAGGGGTAGAGATGGCTACACCTTC.

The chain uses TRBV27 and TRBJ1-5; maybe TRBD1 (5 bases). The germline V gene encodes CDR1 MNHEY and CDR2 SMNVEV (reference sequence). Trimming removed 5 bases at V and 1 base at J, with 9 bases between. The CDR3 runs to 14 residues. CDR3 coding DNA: TGTGCCAGCAGTAGAAGGGGCAGCAATCAGCCCCAGCATTTT. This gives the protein CASSRRGSNQPQHF.

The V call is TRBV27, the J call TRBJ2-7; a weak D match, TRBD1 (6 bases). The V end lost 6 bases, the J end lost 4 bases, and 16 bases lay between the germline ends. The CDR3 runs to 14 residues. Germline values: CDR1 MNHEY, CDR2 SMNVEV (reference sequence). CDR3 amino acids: CASSPYMGAYEQYF. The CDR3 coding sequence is TGTGCCAGCAGCCCTTATATGGGGGCATACGAGCAGTACTTC.

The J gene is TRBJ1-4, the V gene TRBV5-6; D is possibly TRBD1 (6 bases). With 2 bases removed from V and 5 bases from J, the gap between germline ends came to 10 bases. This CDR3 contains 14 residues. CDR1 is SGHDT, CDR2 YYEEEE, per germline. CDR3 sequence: CASSFGQPNEKLFF. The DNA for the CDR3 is TGTGCCAGCAGCTTCGGACAGCCGAATGAAAAACTGTTTTTT.

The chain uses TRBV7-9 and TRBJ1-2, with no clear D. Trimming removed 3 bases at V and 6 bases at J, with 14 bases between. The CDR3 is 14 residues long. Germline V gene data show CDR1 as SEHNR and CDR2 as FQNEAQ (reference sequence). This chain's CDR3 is CASSLYDRGNGYTF. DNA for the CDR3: TGTGCCAGCAGCTTGTACGACCGAGGGAATGGCTACACCTTC. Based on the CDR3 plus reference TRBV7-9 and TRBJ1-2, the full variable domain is DTGVSQNPRHKITKRGQNVTFRCDPISEHNRLYWYRQTLGQGPEFLTYFQNEAQLEKSRLLSDRFSAERPKGSFSTLEIQRTEQGDSAMYLCASSLYDRGNGYTFGSGTRLTVV.

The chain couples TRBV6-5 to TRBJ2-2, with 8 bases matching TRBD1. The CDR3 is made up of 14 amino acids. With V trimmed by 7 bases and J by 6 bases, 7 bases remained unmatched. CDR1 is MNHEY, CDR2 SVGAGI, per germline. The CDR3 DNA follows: TGTGCCAGCACGGGGCAGGGGGCAGCCGGGGAGCTGTTTTTT. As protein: CASTGQGAAGELFF.

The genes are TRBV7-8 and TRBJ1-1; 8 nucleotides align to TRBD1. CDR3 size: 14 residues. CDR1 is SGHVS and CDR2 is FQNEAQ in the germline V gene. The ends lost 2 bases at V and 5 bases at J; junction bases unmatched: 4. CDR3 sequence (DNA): TGTGCCAGCAGCTTAAGACAGGGGACGACTGAAGCTTTCTTT. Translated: CASSLRQGTTEAFF.

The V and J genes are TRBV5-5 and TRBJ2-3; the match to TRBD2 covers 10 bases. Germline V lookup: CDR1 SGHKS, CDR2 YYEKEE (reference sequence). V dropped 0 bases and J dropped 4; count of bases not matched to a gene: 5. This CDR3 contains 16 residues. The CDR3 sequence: CASSLELAGAADTQYF. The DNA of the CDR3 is TGTGCCAGCAGCTTGGAGCTAGCGGGGGCCGCAGATACGCAGTATTTT. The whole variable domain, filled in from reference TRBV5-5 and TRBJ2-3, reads DAGVTQSPTHLIKTRGQQVTLRCSPISGHKSVSWYQQVLGQGPQFIFQYYEKEERGRGNFPDRFSARQFPNYSSELNVNALLLGDSALYLCASSLELAGAADTQYFGPGTRLTVL.

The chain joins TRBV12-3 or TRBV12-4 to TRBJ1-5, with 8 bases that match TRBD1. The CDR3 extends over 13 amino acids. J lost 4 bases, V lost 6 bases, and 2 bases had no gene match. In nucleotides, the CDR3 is TGTGCCAGCAGACGACAGGGGAATCAGCCCCAGCATTTT. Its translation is CASRRQGNQPQHF.

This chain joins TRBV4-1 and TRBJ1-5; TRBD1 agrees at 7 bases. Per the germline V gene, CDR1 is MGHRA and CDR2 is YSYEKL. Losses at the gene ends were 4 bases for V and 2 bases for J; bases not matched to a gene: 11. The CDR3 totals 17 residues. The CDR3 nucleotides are TGCGCCAGCAGCCCCCAGACAGGGTCGGGCGGCAATCAGCCCCAGCATTTT. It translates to CASSPQTGSGGNQPQHF.

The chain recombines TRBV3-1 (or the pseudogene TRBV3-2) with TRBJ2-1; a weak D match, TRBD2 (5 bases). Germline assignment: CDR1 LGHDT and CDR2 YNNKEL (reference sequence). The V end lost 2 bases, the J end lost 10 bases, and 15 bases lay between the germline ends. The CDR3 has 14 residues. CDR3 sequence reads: CASSQLSEGSEQFF. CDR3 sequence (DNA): TGTGCCAGCAGCCAACTGAGCGAGGGATCCGAGCAGTTCTTC.

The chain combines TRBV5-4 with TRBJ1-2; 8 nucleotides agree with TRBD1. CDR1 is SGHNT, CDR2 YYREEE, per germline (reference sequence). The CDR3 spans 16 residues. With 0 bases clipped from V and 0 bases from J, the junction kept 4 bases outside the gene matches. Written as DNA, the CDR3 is TGTGCCAGCAGCTTGGCCTTGACAGGGGCTAACTATGGCTACACCTTC. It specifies CASSLALTGANYGYTF.

The CDR3 here is CASSLGQPYNEQFF. The CDR3 region has the DNA TGTGCCAGCAGCCTGGGACAGCCCTACAATGAGCAGTTCTTC. The chain has TRBV3-1 (or the pseudogene TRBV3-2) and TRBJ2-1; 7 positions match TRBD1. The CDR3 is 14 residues long. Germline trimming cut 4 bases from V and 2 bases from J; bases unmatched to any gene: 2. Germline CDR1 and CDR2: LGHDT and YNNKEL (reference sequence).

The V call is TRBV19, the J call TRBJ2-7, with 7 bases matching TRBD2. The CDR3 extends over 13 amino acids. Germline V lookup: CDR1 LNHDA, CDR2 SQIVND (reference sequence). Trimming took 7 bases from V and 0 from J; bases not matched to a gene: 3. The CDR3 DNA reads TGTGCCAGTAAAGGGACTATCTCCTACGAGCAGTACTTC. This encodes CASKGTISYEQYF.